The 32 T cell receptor beta chains reported below all come from one sample, sequenced in a study of human T cells and chemical hapten exposure. Time point reported: patch test 1, 2 weeks after DPC sensitization. Stated treatment: therapeutic diphenylcyclopropenone sensitization with weekly scalp DPC. TCRdb re-analysed the RACE reads in MiXCR, keeping a single row per CDR3 protein. The repertoire consists of tens of thousands of distinct CDR3 sequences, with about 12% occurring once and the leading ten covering around 3.2%. Material: whole blood, obtained in connection with sensitization to the hapten diphenylcyclopropenone (DPC). The origin of the receptors is a woman aged 55 to 70 with alopecia areata. Some clones in this sample may be carry-over from other donors' samples.

This clonotype was detected only a few times. The CDR3 sequence is CSARVRGKSYNEQFF. Written as DNA, the CDR3 is TGCAGTGCTAGAGTGCGGGGAAAGTCCTACAATGAGCAGTTCTTC. The rearrangement links TRBV20-1 to TRBJ2-1; D perhaps matches TRBD2 (6 bases). CDR1 and CDR2 (germline): DFQATT, SNEGSKA (reference sequence). CDR3 length: 15 amino acids. The V gene lost 1 base and the J gene lost 1 base, with 11 bases spanning the gap.

This clonotype was counted between two and nine times. This chain uses TRBV5-1 with TRBJ1-1; 7 nucleotides align to TRBD1. CDR1 and CDR2 from the germline V gene are SGHRS and YFSETQ. V trimming: 4 bases; J trimming: 3 bases; junction bases outside the gene matches: 6. This CDR3 contains 14 residues. For the CDR3, the DNA is TGCGCCAGCAGCAGACAGGGAGTCGACACTGAAGCTTTCTTT. Translated, it gives CASSRQGVDTEAFF.

This clonotype was picked up many times. V is TRBV29-1 and J is TRBJ1-1, with 7 bases that match TRBD1. The ends lost 7 bases at V and 3 bases at J; junction bases unmatched: 11. The CDR3 runs to 14 residues. In germline, CDR1 is SQVTM, CDR2 ANQGSEA. In DNA, the CDR3 is TGCAGCGCGGCCGGGGACAGTTTTTACACTGAAGCTTTCTTT. Residues: CSAAGDSFYTEAFF.

There are many counts of this clonotype. The chain joins TRBV27 to TRBJ2-7, with D perhaps being TRBD1 or TRBD2 (5 bases each). CDR3 length: 15 amino acids. Germline V CDR1 and CDR2: MNHEY, SMNVEV (reference sequence). V was trimmed by 2 bases and J by 2 bases, leaving 13 bases between them. The chain's CDR3 is CASSLSRDGTYEQYF. The CDR3 DNA reads TGTGCCAGCAGTTTAAGTCGGGACGGCACCTACGAGCAGTACTTC.

In this sample, this clonotype turned up many times. The chain recombines TRBV24-1 with TRBJ1-2; D is undetermined. Trimming took off 2 bases at V and 10 bases at J, with 7 bases between the two ends. The CDR3 has 11 amino acids. Germline-derived CDR1 and CDR2 are KGHDR and SFDVKD. The CDR3 region is CATSDSYTYTF. The CDR3 DNA follows: TGTGCCACCAGTGATTCCTATACCTACACCTTC.

The chain recombines TRBV20-1 with TRBJ2-2; a possible D gene is TRBD2 (6 bases). Germline V gene lookup returns CDR1 DFQATT and CDR2 SNEGSKA (reference sequence). Trimming cost V 3 bases and J 6 bases, with 11 bases left between them. The CDR3 extends over 13 amino acids. The CDR3 DNA follows: TGCAGTGCTAGCCCCTGGGGGGCCGGGGAGCTGTTTTTT. Protein product: CSASPWGAGELFF.

This clonotype appeared a few times. One end of the junction does not line up with germline, which may come from a read error. The CDR3 DNA is TGTGCCAGCAGACTACTAGCGGGGTTAAGCACATATACGCAGTATTTT. Its protein is CASRLLAGLSTYTQYF. The rearrangement uses TRBV27 and TRBJ2-3, with TRBD2 matching 10 bases. The CDR3 consists of 16 residues. The germline V gene encodes CDR1 MNHEY and CDR2 SMNVEV (reference sequence).

This clonotype was observed a few times. This rearrangement joins TRBV18 to TRBJ2-7, with 12 nucleotides matching TRBD1. V was pared by 1 base and J by 4 bases, with 8 bases of the junction left unmatched. This CDR3 contains 17 residues. Per germline, CDR1 KGHSH and CDR2 LQKENI. CDR3 residues: CASSPQSWDRGQYEQYF. The CDR3 DNA follows: TGTGCCAGCTCACCACAGTCTTGGGACAGGGGGCAATACGAGCAGTACTTC.

This clonotype was recorded many times. The chain carries TRBV5-1 and TRBJ2-3; TRBD2 might be the D (5 bases). This CDR3 has 14 residues. V shed 3 bases and J shed 0 bases, with 8 bases lying between them. Per the germline V gene, CDR1 is SGHRS and CDR2 is YFSETQ. CDR3 coding DNA: TGCGCCAGCAGCTCACCGGGGAGCACAGATACGCAGTATTTT. Its translation is CASSSPGSTDTQYF.

This clonotype was counted at least ten times. V is TRBV2 and J is TRBJ1-2; possible D gene TRBD1, 5 bases. CDR3 length: 13 residues. The V and J ends lost 4 bases and 3 bases respectively, with 9 bases between them. Germline V gives CDR1 SNHLY, CDR2 FYNNEI. In nucleotides, the CDR3 is TGTGCCAGCAGTGCGGGACTGCACTATGGCTACACCTTC. It is translated as CASSAGLHYGYTF.

V usage is TRBV19 and J usage is TRBJ1-5, with D perhaps matching TRBD1 (5 bases). CDR1 is LNHDA, CDR2 SQIVND, per germline (reference sequence). The ends were cut back, 4 bases at V and 2 bases at J, with 6 bases in the middle. This CDR3 contains 13 residues. The CDR3 spells CASSKQGNQPQHF. In DNA, the CDR3 is TGTGCCAGTAGTAAACAGGGCAATCAGCCCCAGCATTTT.

The CDR3 coding sequence is TGTGCCAGCAGTCCGCGGACTAGCAAAGAGACCCAGTACTTC. Amino acids: CASSPRTSKETQYF. This sequence joins TRBV12-3 or TRBV12-4 and TRBJ2-5; 8 bases fit TRBD2. V shed 5 bases and J 3 bases; nucleotides not matched to a gene: 5. This CDR3 region has 14 residues.

In its sample, this clonotype was seen many times. V usage is TRBV6-5 and J usage is TRBJ1-2; D is undetermined. CDR3 size: 14 residues. Germline CDR1 reads MNHEY; CDR2 reads SVGAGI. Trimming left V 4 bases short and J 0 bases short, with 9 bases between. The chain's CDR3 is CASSSRRANYGYTF. In nucleotides, the CDR3 is TGTGCCAGCAGTTCTCGGCGAGCTAACTATGGCTACACCTTC.

This sequence joins TRBV9 and TRBJ2-5; D ambiguous. The V end was cut by 0 bases, the J end by 2 bases, with 8 bases between. The CDR3 runs 14 residues. Germline V gives CDR1 SGDLS, CDR2 YYNGEE. CDR3 nucleotide sequence: TGTGCCAGCAGCGTAGGAGCGATGCAAGAGACCCAGTACTTC. It specifies CASSVGAMQETQYF.

This clonotype was found many times. The V gene is TRBV29-1, the J gene TRBJ1-4; D unclear. CDR1 SQVTM and CDR2 ANQGSEA come from the germline V gene. This CDR3 contains 12 residues. V was trimmed by 4 bases and J by 7 bases, leaving 10 bases between them. The chain's CDR3 is CSVGLESEKLFF. CDR3 nucleotides: TGCAGCGTTGGCCTGGAAAGTGAAAAACTGTTTTTT.

This clonotype was observed a few times. The genes are TRBV28 and TRBJ1-6; D uncertain. There are 12 residues in the CDR3. Germline V gives CDR1 MDHEN, CDR2 SYDVKM. V lost 4 bases and J lost 9, with 7 bases in between. The CDR3 loop is CASSSVFSPLHF. The CDR3 DNA follows: TGTGCCAGCAGTTCGGTCTTTTCACCCCTCCACTTT.

The chain combines TRBV18 with TRBJ1-2; D ambiguous. This CDR3 region has 13 residues. The germline V gene encodes CDR1 KGHSH and CDR2 LQKENI. Trimming cost V 2 bases and J 4 bases, with 8 bases left between them. The CDR3 is CASSPDNLYGYTF. CDR3 in DNA: TGTGCCAGCTCACCAGACAACCTCTATGGCTACACCTTC.

V is TRBV18 and J is TRBJ1-6, with 8 bases identical to TRBD1. The V and J ends lost 4 bases and 9 bases, in that order; junction bases with no gene match: 8. CDR3 length: 15 amino acids. Germline V lookup: CDR1 KGHSH, CDR2 LQKENI. The CDR3 loop is CASSQTGQGGSPLHF. The CDR3 DNA is TGTGCCAGCTCACAAACAGGACAGGGAGGTTCACCCCTCCACTTT. Combining the CDR3 with reference TRBV18 and TRBJ1-6 gives the whole variable domain NAGVMQNPRHLVRRRGQEARLRCSPMKGHSHVYWYRQLPEEGLKFMVYLQKENIIDESGMPKERFSAEFPKEGPSILRIQQVVRGDSAAYFCASSQTGQGGSPLHFGNGTRLTVT.

This clonotype appeared a few times. The chain has TRBV7-9 and TRBJ1-2; D not resolved. From germline, CDR1 is SEHNR and CDR2 FQNEAQ (reference sequence). Trimming cost V 5 bases and J 6 bases, with 19 bases left between them. There are 15 residues in the CDR3. CDR3 in amino acids: CASSPLRDPINGYTF. CDR3 DNA: TGTGCCAGCAGCCCCCTTAGGGATCCAATTAATGGCTACACCTTC.

J is TRBJ1-1 and V is TRBV4-2; D might be TRBD1 (6 bases). This CDR3 has 12 amino acids. Trimming took off 7 bases at V and 11 bases at J, with 17 bases between the two ends. Germline CDR1 LGHNA, CDR2 YNFKEQ. The DNA for the CDR3 is TGTGCCAGCAACCCCCCCGGGGGCCGGGCTTTCTTT. Amino acids: CASNPPGGRAFF.

This clonotype occurred a few times. The chain links TRBV5-1 to TRBJ2-5, with D possibly being TRBD2 (5 bases). The CDR3 sequence is 15 residues long. Trimming took 4 bases from V and 5 from J, leaving 18 bases between them. Germline-derived CDR1 and CDR2 are SGHRS and YFSETQ. DNA of the CDR3: TGCGCCAGCAGCCCGTCGACCTTGTCGGGGGAGACCCAGTACTTC. It specifies CASSPSTLSGETQYF.

This rearrangement joins TRBV6-5 to TRBJ2-7; TRBD2 agrees at 8 bases. Germline loops: CDR1 MNHEY, CDR2 SVGAGI. The length of the CDR3 is 15 residues. Germline trimming cut 5 bases from V and 3 bases from J; bases unmatched to any gene: 9. The DNA of the CDR3 is TGTGCCAGCAGTACCGGGAGGGCGGTCAGCTACGAGCAGTACTTC. Residues: CASSTGRAVSYEQYF.

Many counts were recorded for this clonotype. CDR3 in DNA: TGTGCCAGCAGCTTAGGGCCAGCGGGGGAAGAGACCCAGTACTTC. Translation gives CASSLGPAGEETQYF. The genes are TRBV7-6 and TRBJ2-5, with 8 bases matching TRBD2. Per germline, CDR1 SGHVS and CDR2 FNYEAQ. With V trimmed by 1 base and J by 3 bases, 4 bases remained unmatched. CDR3 length: 15 residues.

In nucleotides, the CDR3 is TGTGCCAGCAGCTCGCCCCCATCGGGGGCTGGGACTGAAGCTTTCTTT. Protein product: CASSSPPSGAGTEAFF. The V call is TRBV7-8, the J call TRBJ1-1; TRBD1 is a possible D gene (6 bases). This CDR3 has 16 amino acids. CDR1 and CDR2 (germline): SGHVS, FQNEAQ. The V end was cut by 4 bases, the J end by 5 bases, with 20 bases between.

The chain uses TRBV21-1 and TRBJ2-1; TRBD1 is taken as the D call from the table, unchecked against the DNA. TRBV21-1 is marked as a pseudogene. The CDR3 contains 14 residues. The DNA of the CDR3 is TGTGCCAGCAGGCAGGGTCCTATCTACAATGAGCAGTTCTTC. It translates to CASRQGPIYNEQFF.

Ten or more counts support this clonotype. This chain connects TRBV12-3 or TRBV12-4 to TRBJ1-6; D is undetermined. V lost 6 bases and J lost 8, with 14 bases in between. This CDR3 has 14 amino acids. In DNA form, the CDR3 reads TGTGCCAGCAGCTTAAACTCGGGGTATTCACCCCTCCACTTT. Translating gives CASSLNSGYSPLHF.

The chain links TRBV20-1 to TRBJ1-1; D unresolved. There are 12 residues in the CDR3. Germline V CDR1 and CDR2: DFQATT, SNEGSKA (reference sequence). V lost 5 bases to trimming and J lost 0 bases, with 7 bases between them. Here the CDR3 reads CSADIMNTEAFF. CDR3 DNA: TGCAGTGCTGACATCATGAACACTGAAGCTTTCTTT.

V usage is TRBV29-1 and J usage is TRBJ2-1; no clear D. The CDR3 consists of 12 residues. The V and J ends lost 5 bases and 3 bases respectively, with 8 bases between them. Germline lookup yields CDR1 SQVTM and CDR2 ANQGSEA. The CDR3 bases are TGCAGCGTTACCGGTTTCTACAATGAGCAGTTCTTC. This encodes CSVTGFYNEQFF.

This clonotype was seen ten or more times. This chain uses TRBV20-1 with TRBJ1-2; TRBD1 aligns across 10 bases. This CDR3 region has 12 residues. Germline CDR1 DFQATT, CDR2 SNEGSKA (reference sequence). The V segment lost 6 bases and the J segment 7 bases; nucleotides outside the gene matches: 5. The CDR3 DNA reads TGCAGTGCCCCAGACAGGGGGCTTGGCTACACCTTC. Translation gives CSAPDRGLGYTF.

The chain joins TRBV5-1 to TRBJ2-2, with 7 positions matching TRBD1. Unmatched junction bases numbered 3, after V lost 4 bases and J lost 0 bases. CDR1 and CDR2 (germline): SGHRS, YFSETQ. The CDR3 has 15 residues. CDR3 sequence (DNA): TGCGCCAGCAGCCCGGGACAGCCGAACACCGGGGAGCTGTTTTTT. As protein: CASSPGQPNTGELFF.

This clonotype was counted a few times. CDR3 amino acids: CTSDRGGLRSPLHF. DNA of the CDR3: TGCACCAGCGACCGCGGGGGCTTACGGTCACCCCTCCACTTT. This chain connects TRBV1 to TRBJ1-6; the D call in the table, TRBD1, was not verified against the DNA. TRBV1 counts as a pseudogene. This CDR3 has 14 amino acids.

This clonotype came up many times. V is TRBV10-1 and J is TRBJ2-7, with TRBD1 as a possible D gene (7 bases). CDR1 is WNHNN and CDR2 is SYGVQD in the germline V gene (reference sequence). This CDR3 spans 12 amino acids. V was trimmed by 3 bases and J by 8 bases, leaving 11 bases between them. CDR3 region: CASSDGGGQQYF. The CDR3, as DNA: TGCGCCAGCAGTGACGGAGGGGGCCAGCAGTACTTC.